This T cell receptor beta chain was captured in a study of blood T cells in healthy people across ages. Combining a sample-barcoded 5' primer with a J-beta primer mix, a second PCR ran for roughly 6 to 12 cycles. In TCRdb, the 5' RACE reads were re-called with MiXCR into one record per CDR3 protein. The sample includes about 1,500,000 distinct CDR3 sequences, around 42% seen only once; the top ten take 7% to 9.5%. V dropped 4 bases and J dropped 3 bases, with 13 bases sitting between them. This CDR3 region has 13 residues. Germline lookup yields CDR1 SQVTM and CDR2 ANQGSEA. Sequenced: blood. The chain uses TRBV29-1 and TRBJ2-7; a weak D match, TRBD1 (6 bases). This sequence was found in a woman aged 18-29 years in good health. The CDR3 is CSVGAGADYEQYF. DNA of the CDR3: TGCAGCGTTGGGGCAGGGGCCGACTACGAGCAGTACTTC.